Below are 13 T cell receptor beta chains sequenced from a single sample in a study of identifying expanded T cells in peripheral blood. The data were produced by immunoSEQ multiplex PCR, yet TCRdb's version contains in-frame clones alone and is incomplete. Among 84,000 or so clones listed, roughly 90% were seen once. The sequenced sample was blood. All receptors derive from a person between 18 and 70 years old in good health.

The chain carries TRBV5-1 and TRBJ2-7; D remains ambiguous. V lost 5 bases to trimming and J lost 0 bases, with 12 bases between them. Germline values: CDR1 SGHRS, CDR2 YFSETQ. This CDR3 has 14 amino acids. This chain's CDR3 is CASRTGASSYEQYF. The CDR3, as DNA: TGCGCCAGCAGGACGGGCGCGAGCTCCTACGAGCAGTACTTC.

The CDR3 DNA reads TGTGCCAGCAGTTTTGAGGCGGGGGGAGGGCCCCTCCACTTT. Translation: CASSFEAGGGPLHF. The V gene is TRBV2, the J gene TRBJ1-6; a possible D gene is TRBD1 (5 bases). Trimming took 5 bases from V and 13 from J, leaving 18 bases between them. This CDR3 comprises 14 residues. CDR1 SNHLY and CDR2 FYNNEI come from the germline V gene.

The CDR3: CASSEAGGNQPQHF. For the CDR3, the DNA is TGTGCCAGCAGTGAGGCAGGGGGCAATCAGCCCCAGCATTTT. This chain links TRBV6-1 with TRBJ1-5, with D possibly being TRBD1 (6 bases). This CDR3 has 14 amino acids. Per the germline V gene, CDR1 is MNHNS and CDR2 is SASEGT. The ends were cut back, 3 bases at V and 2 bases at J, with 8 bases in the middle.

The rearrangement uses TRBV4-1 and TRBJ2-3, with 8 bases fitting TRBD1. The germline V gene has CDR1 MGHRA and CDR2 YSYEKL. This CDR3 has 15 amino acids. Trimming cost V 0 bases and J 7 bases; bases outside gene matches: 6. As DNA, the CDR3 is TGCGCCAGCAGCCAAGAGACAGGGGTCCGAAATACGCAGTATTTT. Translation: CASSQETGVRNTQYF.

The chain recombines TRBV7-7 with TRBJ2-5; D gene uncertain. The CDR3 runs to 14 residues. The ends were cut back, 5 bases at V and 2 bases at J, with 12 bases in the middle. The V gene's germline CDR1 is SSHAT and CDR2 FNYEAQ (reference sequence). The CDR3 nucleotides are TGTGCCAGCAGCCCCCTGAGACGGCAAGAGACCCAGTACTTC. This codes for CASSPLRRQETQYF.

This clone was picked up one time. This sequence joins TRBV6-1 and TRBJ1-5; the D gene is possibly TRBD1 (5 bases). This CDR3 spans 16 amino acids. Germline assignment: CDR1 MNHNS and CDR2 SASEGT. V lost 2 bases to trimming and J lost 5 bases, with 16 bases between them. CDR3 in amino acids: CASSEWGGGSHQPQHF. The CDR3 nucleotides are TGTGCCAGCAGTGAATGGGGGGGTGGATCCCATCAGCCCCAGCATTTT.

The CDR3 region is CASSGAGWAFF. CDR3 bases: TGCGCCAGCAGCGGGGCAGGGTGGGCTTTCTTT. V gene TRBV5-1 combines with J gene TRBJ1-1; tentatively, D is TRBD1 (5 bases). CDR1 and CDR2 from the germline V gene are SGHRS and YFSETQ. The CDR3 is 11 amino acids. Trimming pared 4 bases from V and 11 bases from J, leaving 12 bases between.

The V call is TRBV13, the J call TRBJ1-2, with D perhaps matching TRBD1 (6 bases). The CDR3 is made up of 14 amino acids. Germline V gene lookup returns CDR1 PRHDT and CDR2 FYEKMQ (reference sequence). V lost 5 bases to trimming and J lost 3 bases, with 13 bases between them. In DNA form, the CDR3 reads TGTGCCAGCAGCAGAGAACAGGGTGACTATGGCTACACCTTC. It codes for CASSREQGDYGYTF.

This sequence joins TRBV18 and TRBJ1-2, with 9 bases aligning to TRBD1. The V gene end was trimmed by 3 bases and the J gene end by 4 bases; junction bases not matched to a gene: 6. The V gene's germline CDR1 is KGHSH and CDR2 LQKENI. The CDR3 covers 15 residues. The CDR3 bases are TGTGCCAGCTCACCCCAAAAGACAGGGGGCTATGGCTACACCTTC. It codes for CASSPQKTGGYGYTF.

This clone has only a few counts. The chain links TRBV5-4 to TRBJ2-7, with 7 positions matching TRBD1. With V trimmed by 4 bases and J by 2 bases, 6 bases remained unmatched. The CDR3 sequence is 14 residues long. Germline assignment: CDR1 SGHNT and CDR2 YYREEE (reference sequence). The CDR3 DNA sequence: TGTGCCAGCAGCCCACAGGGGACCGCCTACGAGCAGTACTTC. It translates to CASSPQGTAYEQYF. Full variable domain (outside the CDR3, taken from reference TRBV5-4 and TRBJ2-7): ETGVTQSPTHLIKTRGQQVTLRCSSQSGHNTVSWYQQALGQGPQFIFQYYREEENGRGNFPPRFSGLQFPNYSSELNVNALELDDSALYLCASSPQGTAYEQYFGPGTRLTVT.

The V gene is TRBV9, the J gene TRBJ2-5; no firm D call. This CDR3 spans 13 amino acids. Germline-derived CDR1 and CDR2 are SGDLS and YYNGEE. Trimming removed 4 bases at V and 5 bases at J, with 12 bases between. The CDR3 nucleotides are TGTGCCAGCAGCCCCCACGTGGATGAGACCCAGTACTTC. Residues: CASSPHVDETQYF.

The V call is TRBV30, the J call TRBJ2-4, with 7 bases aligning to TRBD1. The CDR3 has 13 amino acids. Per germline, CDR1 GTSNPN and CDR2 SVGIG (reference sequence). V trimming: 1 base; J trimming: 5 bases; junction bases outside the gene matches: 2. The CDR3 is CAWSEGQQNIQYF. For the CDR3, the DNA is TGTGCCTGGAGTGAGGGACAGCAAAACATTCAGTACTTC.

This chain connects TRBV11-3 to TRBJ1-1, with TRBD1 as a possible D gene (6 bases). This CDR3 spans 14 amino acids. Germline V lookup: CDR1 SGHNT, CDR2 YENEEA. V was trimmed by 2 bases and J by 0 bases, leaving 7 bases between them. CDR3 DNA sequence: TGTGCCAGCAGCTTAACAGGGATGAACACTGAAGCTTTCTTT. It specifies CASSLTGMNTEAFF. Drawing the rest from reference TRBV11-3 and TRBJ1-1, the complete variable domain is EAGVVQSPRYKIIEKKQPVAFWCNPISGHNTLYWYLQNLGQGPELLIRYENEEAVDDSQLPKDRFSAERLKGVDSTLKIQPAELGDSAVYLCASSLTGMNTEAFFGQGTRLTVV.